The 2 T cell receptor beta chains given below trace back to one sample, sequenced in a study of cytomegalovirus exposure and HLA in healthy donors. 13 Jbeta primers and 60 Vbeta primers were used for the PCR. TCRdb keeps only in-frame clones here, not all; method: immunoSEQ multiplex PCR. The sample has 90,000 to 120,000 clones; over 65% are singletons. The sequenced sample was PBMCs. The receptors come from a middle-aged woman in good health and CMV-seropositive.

The table lists this clone with many counts. Other DNA sequences in the sample encode the same CDR3. The V gene is TRBV5-6, the J gene TRBJ2-6; D might be TRBD2 (5 bases). V dropped 5 bases and J dropped 1 base, with 10 bases sitting between them. The CDR3 has 15 amino acids. Germline V gene data show CDR1 as SGHDT and CDR2 as YYEEEE. DNA of the CDR3: TGTGCCAGCAGAACGGGAATATCTGGGGCCAACGTCCTGACTTTC. This translates into CASRTGISGANVLTF.

This clone was seen only once. The rearrangement joins TRBV18 to TRBJ2-5; 9 bases align to TRBD1. J was trimmed by 2 bases and V by 4 bases; bases with no gene match: 5. CDR3 length equals 15 residues. In germline, CDR1 is KGHSH, CDR2 LQKENI. This CDR3 reads CASSQTGTGQETQYF. CDR3 DNA: TGTGCCAGCTCACAAACCGGGACAGGGCAAGAGACCCAGTACTTC. Filled out from reference TRBV18 and TRBJ2-5, the complete variable domain reads NAGVMQNPRHLVRRRGQEARLRCSPMKGHSHVYWYRQLPEEGLKFMVYLQKENIIDESGMPKERFSAEFPKEGPSILRIQQVVRGDSAAYFCASSQTGTGQETQYFGPGTRLLVL.